Below are 16 T cell receptor beta chains sequenced from a single sample in a study of T cell responses to AZD1222 COVID-19 vaccine. Sequencing was performed with immunoSEQ multiplex PCR; in TCRdb, only in-frame clones are kept and a portion is missing. This table has 150,000 or so clones, roughly 92% appearing once. Sequencing was performed on peripheral blood, taken 28 days after the second AZD1222 dose. Receptors were obtained from an adult who received the AZD1222 COVID-19 vaccine.

This chain connects TRBV9 to TRBJ2-5; D could derive from TRBD1 or TRBD2 (6 bases each). The length of the CDR3 is 15 residues. Germline V CDR1 and CDR2: SGDLS, YYNGEE. Trimming left V 0 bases short and J 0 bases short, with 9 bases between. The CDR3 loop is CASSVEGGYQETQYF. CDR3 nucleotide sequence: TGTGCCAGCAGCGTAGAGGGGGGCTACCAAGAGACCCAGTACTTC. The full variable domain, completed using reference TRBV9 and TRBJ2-5, is DSGVTQTPKHLITATGQRVTLRCSPRSGDLSVYWYQQSLDQGLQFLIQYYNGEERAKGNILERFSAQQFPDLHSELNLSSLELGDSALYFCASSVEGGYQETQYFGPGTRLLVL.

J is TRBJ1-5 and V is TRBV5-3; D is perhaps TRBD1 (5 bases). TRBV5-3 belongs to the ORF category, with a function that is uncertain. CDR3 length: 15 residues. The ends were cut back, 7 bases at V and 8 bases at J, with 22 bases in the middle. The CDR3 spells CARPLLDGGLKPQHF. CDR3 nucleotides: TGTGCCAGACCGCTCCTGGATGGGGGTTTGAAGCCCCAGCATTTT.

This chain joins TRBV12-3 or TRBV12-4 and TRBJ1-1; D is unclear. The length of the CDR3 is 13 residues. V shed 5 bases and J shed 5 bases, with 12 bases lying between them. In DNA form, the CDR3 reads TGTGCCAGCAGTACGGGTAGAGGTACTGAAGCTTTCTTT. Amino acids: CASSTGRGTEAFF.

The chain is built from TRBV5-1 and TRBJ2-3, with 11 bases identical to TRBD1. V trimming: 4 bases; J trimming: 4 bases; junction bases outside the gene matches: 5. Germline V gene sequence: CDR1 SGHRS, CDR2 YFSETQ. This CDR3 comprises 15 residues. CDR3: CASSLGTGGADTQYF. CDR3 nucleotide sequence: TGCGCCAGCAGCCTCGGGACAGGGGGGGCAGATACGCAGTATTTT.

V and J are TRBV6-1 and TRBJ2-7; TRBD1 might be the D (5 bases). This CDR3 comprises 16 residues. Trimming removed 1 base from V and 0 bases from J, with 13 bases in between. CDR1 and CDR2 from the germline V gene are MNHNS and SASEGT. The CDR3 spells CASSEGTSLSSYEQYF. The CDR3 DNA reads as TGTGCCAGCAGTGAAGGGACATCGCTAAGCTCCTACGAGCAGTACTTC.

V and J are TRBV12-3 or TRBV12-4 and TRBJ2-1, with 11 bases fitting TRBD2. The CDR3 extends over 13 amino acids. Trimming took 6 bases from V and 13 from J; bases not matched to a gene: 8. The CDR3 sequence: CASSLSGGAPQFF. CDR3 DNA: TGTGCCAGCAGCCTTAGCGGGGGGGCACCCCAGTTCTTC.

The rearrangement links TRBV5-1 to TRBJ2-3; D gene ambiguous. Germline V gene lookup returns CDR1 SGHRS and CDR2 YFSETQ. V lost 2 bases and J lost 0, with 10 bases in between. The CDR3 length is 15 residues. CDR3 bases: TGCGCCAGCAGCTTATACGGTTCTAGCACAGATACGCAGTATTTT. It specifies CASSLYGSSTDTQYF.

The chain couples TRBV12-3 or TRBV12-4 to TRBJ1-2; the D is unclear. The CDR3 is 12 amino acids. Trimming cost V 6 bases and J 6 bases, with 11 bases left between them. Written as DNA, the CDR3 is TGTGCCAGCAGCCTCGGTTTGAATGGCTACACCTTC. Translated, it gives CASSLGLNGYTF.

The rearrangement links TRBV5-1 to TRBJ1-1; the D is unclear. Trimming removed 0 bases at V and 4 bases at J, with 13 bases between. The CDR3 totals 15 residues. Germline-derived CDR1 and CDR2 are SGHRS and YFSETQ. For the CDR3, the DNA is TGCGCCAGCAGCTTGGACGGGCAGGTTCCCACTGAAGCTTTCTTT. Translated, it gives CASSLDGQVPTEAFF.

This clone was recorded only once. The chain is built from TRBV14 and TRBJ1-2; perhaps TRBD1 as D (5 bases). The CDR3 runs to 15 residues. From germline, CDR1 is SGHDN and CDR2 FVKESK. The V end lost 4 bases, the J end lost 3 bases, and 15 bases lay between the germline ends. Written as DNA, the CDR3 is TGTGCCAGCAGCCCGCAGGGTACCGCTTACTATGGCTACACCTTC. This encodes CASSPQGTAYYGYTF.

The chain employs TRBV19 and TRBJ2-2; 7 nucleotides line up with TRBD2. Looked up from germline, CDR1 is LNHDA and CDR2 is SQIVND (reference sequence). Trimming removed 0 bases from V and 4 bases from J; junction bases left unmatched: 11. The CDR3 sequence is 18 residues long. The CDR3 DNA reads as TGTGCCAGTAGTATAGAAGGCCCTAGCGGAGAGAGCACCGGGGAGCTGTTTTTT. This gives the protein CASSIEGPSGESTGELFF.

This chain joins TRBV29-1 and TRBJ2-5; no reliable D call. Between the trimmed V and J ends, which lost 7 bases and 4 bases, there was a span of 16 bases. Germline values: CDR1 SQVTM, CDR2 ANQGSEA. The CDR3 is 13 amino acids. The CDR3, as DNA: TGCAGCGCACAGACCAACCTGGGAGAGACCCAGTACTTC. Translated, it gives CSAQTNLGETQYF.

This clone has just a few counts. This chain joins TRBV15 and TRBJ2-6, with unresolved D. Looked up from germline, CDR1 is LNHNV and CDR2 is YYDKDF (reference sequence). Trimming left V 0 bases short and J 0 bases short, with 3 bases between. The CDR3 spans 15 residues. The CDR3 DNA follows: TGTGCCACCAGCAGAGAGGACTCTGGGGCCAACGTCCTGACTTTC. Its translation: CATSREDSGANVLTF.

The chain has TRBV7-2 and TRBJ1-1; 7 nucleotides match TRBD1. CDR1 is SGHTA, CDR2 FQGNSA, per germline. V lost 3 bases and J lost 2; bases outside the gene matches: 12. CDR3 length equals 17 residues. CDR3 sequence (DNA): TGTGCCAGCAGCTTCCTCTCAGGGGGTCTCCTAAACACTGAAGCTTTCTTT. Translating gives CASSFLSGGLLNTEAFF.

The chain joins TRBV10-1 to TRBJ2-2, with 7 bases fitting TRBD2. The germline V gene has CDR1 WNHNN and CDR2 SYGVQD (reference sequence). The CDR3 length is 15 residues. The V segment lost 5 bases and the J segment 4 bases; nucleotides outside the gene matches: 7. In nucleotides, the CDR3 is TGCGCCAGCAGTAGGTTGCGGGAGAGCACCGGGGAGCTGTTTTTT. This encodes CASSRLRESTGELFF.

The CDR3 is CASSQDPVGLGYRTGGTQYF. CDR3 coding DNA: TGTGCCAGCAGCCAAGACCCCGTCGGACTAGGGTACCGAACGGGTGGTACGCAGTATTTT. The chain recombines TRBV3-1 (or the pseudogene TRBV3-2) with TRBJ2-3; 7 nucleotides line up with TRBD2. The CDR3 is 20 amino acids. Germline V lookup: CDR1 LGHDT, CDR2 YNNKEL (reference sequence). V gave up 0 bases and J gave up 8 bases; unmatched junction bases: 23.